A selection of T cell receptor beta chains follows, all from one sample in a study of blood T cell repertoires in COVID-19. Data came from immunoSEQ multiplex PCR; TCRdb stores just in-frame clones and leaves some out. The sample shows some 70,000 clones, approximately 80% of them seen only once. The sequencing sample was made of peripheral blood. These receptors were collected from an older woman with acute or convalescent COVID-19. CDR3s include the opening cysteine and the closing phenylalanine or tryptophan. A D gene is named only where the DNA matches it firmly. Only part of the rows carry a size: once, few, many, or a class if the clone is expanded.

CDR3 length,D gene,clone size,V gene,J gene,CDR3 protein,CDR3 DNA
14,TRBD1,-,TRBV27,TRBJ2-7,CASSRDRASGEQYF,TGTGCCAGCAGTCGGGACAGGGCAAGTGGGGAGCAGTACTTC
15,-,-,TRBV28,TRBJ1-6,CASRRGFSYNSPLHF,TGTGCCAGCCGAAGAGGTTTCTCCTATAATTCACCCCTCCACTTT
13,-,-,TRBV2,TRBJ2-5,CASSEEARETQYF,TGTGCCAGCAGTGAAGAGGCTAGAGAGACCCAGTACTTC
14,TRBD1,once,TRBV18,TRBJ1-3,CASSPPTGGNTIYF,TGTGCCAGCTCACCACCGACAGGGGGGAACACCATATATTTT
15,TRBD2,-,TRBV2,TRBJ2-1,CASRSSGRNYNEQFF,TGTGCCAGCAGGTCTAGCGGGAGGAATTACAATGAGCAGTTCTTC
14,-,-,TRBV7-3,TRBJ1-1,CASSQTPGVTEAFF,TGTGCCAGCAGCCAAACCCCCGGGGTCACTGAAGCTTTCTTT
11,-,-,TRBV2,TRBJ2-3,CATTGLSTQYF,TGTGCCACCACGGGACTTTCCACGCAGTATTTT
14,TRBD2,-,TRBV7-9,TRBJ2-7,CASRGLAGNYEQYF,TGTGCCAGCAGGGGACTAGCGGGAAATTACGAGCAGTACTTC
11,-,-,TRBV4-2,TRBJ2-2,CASSPGGELFF,TGTGCCAGCAGCCCGGGGGGGGAGCTGTTTTTT
15,TRBD2,-,TRBV5-1,TRBJ2-5,CASSLRGGRTETQYF,TGCGCCAGCAGCCTAAGGGGCGGGAGAACAGAGACCCAGTACTTC
18,TRBD2,-,TRBV27,TRBJ2-3,CASSPTRTSGSYTDTQYF,TGTGCCAGCAGTCCAACCCGGACTAGCGGGAGTTACACAGATACGCAGTATTTT
17,TRBD2,-,TRBV4-1,TRBJ2-1,CASSLRPQAGGVNEQFF,TGCGCCAGCAGTCTCCGGCCCCAAGCGGGAGGGGTCAATGAGCAGTTCTTC
16,-,-,TRBV2,TRBJ2-7,CASSALGLTISYEQYF,TGTGCCAGCAGTGCCTTGGGACTGACGATATCCTACGAGCAGTACTTC
14,TRBD1,few,TRBV19,TRBJ2-7,CASSTPGTVYEQYF,TGTGCCAGTAGTACACCCGGGACAGTCTACGAGCAGTACTTC
15,TRBD1,-,TRBV7-6,TRBJ2-5,CASSRSRGRGETQYF,TGTGCCAGCAGCCGCAGCAGGGGGAGAGGAGAGACCCAGTACTTC
15,TRBD1,once,TRBV6-5,TRBJ1-3,CASRPDRVYGNTIYF,TGTGCCAGCAGGCCCGACAGGGTATATGGAAACACCATATATTTT
15,-,-,TRBV5-8,TRBJ1-4,CASSFDNPSHEKLFF,TGTGCCAGCAGTTTCGATAATCCGAGTCATGAAAAACTGTTTTTT
14,TRBD2,-,TRBV10-3,TRBJ2-1,CAISEREGYNEQFF,TGTGCCATCAGTGAGCGGGAGGGATACAATGAGCAGTTCTTC
15,TRBD2,few,TRBV2,TRBJ2-7,CASRAATSGSGEQYF,TGTGCCAGCAGAGCCGCCACGAGCGGGAGTGGTGAGCAGTACTTC
15,-,-,TRBV12-5,TRBJ1-6,CASGLVQTADSPLHF,TGTGCTAGTGGTTTGGTACAGACCGCTGATTCACCCCTCCACTTT
14,TRBD1,-,TRBV6-5,TRBJ1-2,CASRDRVEVHGYTF,TGTGCCAGCAGGGACAGGGTTGAGGTCCATGGCTACACCTTC
13,-,-,TRBV19,TRBJ2-7,CASSIEQGREQYF,TGTGCCAGTAGTATAGAACAGGGCCGCGAGCAGTACTTC
14,-,-,TRBV18,TRBJ2-6,CASSPPAGANVLTF,TGTGCCAGCTCACCACCGGCCGGGGCCAACGTCCTGACTTTC
12,-,-,TRBV12-3/TRBV12-4,TRBJ1-1,CASSSGHTEAFF,TGTGCCAGCAGTTCAGGGCACACTGAAGCTTTCTTT
13,-,-,TRBV7-8,TRBJ2-5,CASSFRVRETQYF,TGTGCCAGCAGCTTCAGGGTTCGTGAGACCCAGTACTTC
15,TRBD1,-,TRBV15,TRBJ1-6,CATSTVRDRDSPLHF,TGTGCCACCAGCACAGTCCGGGACAGGGATTCACCCCTCCACTTT
12,-,-,TRBV2,TRBJ1-4,CASSEQGQKLFF,TGTGCCAGCAGTGAACAGGGGCAAAAACTGTTTTTT
13,-,-,TRBV25-1,TRBJ1-3,CASKGNIGNTIYF,TGTGCCAGCAAGGGGAATATCGGAAACACCATATATTTT
14,-,-,TRBV30,TRBJ2-7,CAWSKAAGTHEQYF,TGTGCCTGGAGTAAGGCTGCGGGAACCCACGAGCAGTACTTC